The clone carrying this T cell receptor (beta chain) appeared many times. Regarding time point: patch test 1, 2 weeks after DPC sensitization. Treatment here: therapeutic diphenylcyclopropenone sensitization with weekly scalp DPC. The source of the sample is a study of human T cells and chemical hapten exposure. Looking at the study overall: Reading of the patch tests, which applied 0.01% DPC to the upper back, occurred at 6 days.

Via MiXCR, TCRdb re-called the RACE reads, giving one row per CDR3 protein. This repertoire shows fewer than 500,000 distinct CDR3 sequences, approximately 5% found once; its top ten account for under 2.5%. V dropped 5 bases and J dropped 9; count of bases not matched to a gene: 3. The CDR3 runs to 12 residues. The TCR originated in a woman aged 50 to 60 with alopecia areata. Some clones in this sample may be carry-over from other donors' samples. The chain couples TRBV12-3 or TRBV12-4 to TRBJ2-4, with 8 nucleotides matching TRBD1. Here the sequenced sample was whole blood, taken in connection with sensitization to the hapten diphenylcyclopropenone (DPC). CDR3 nucleotide sequence: TGTGCCAGCAGTCCGGACAGGGCCATTCAGTACTTC. The encoded protein is CASSPDRAIQYF.